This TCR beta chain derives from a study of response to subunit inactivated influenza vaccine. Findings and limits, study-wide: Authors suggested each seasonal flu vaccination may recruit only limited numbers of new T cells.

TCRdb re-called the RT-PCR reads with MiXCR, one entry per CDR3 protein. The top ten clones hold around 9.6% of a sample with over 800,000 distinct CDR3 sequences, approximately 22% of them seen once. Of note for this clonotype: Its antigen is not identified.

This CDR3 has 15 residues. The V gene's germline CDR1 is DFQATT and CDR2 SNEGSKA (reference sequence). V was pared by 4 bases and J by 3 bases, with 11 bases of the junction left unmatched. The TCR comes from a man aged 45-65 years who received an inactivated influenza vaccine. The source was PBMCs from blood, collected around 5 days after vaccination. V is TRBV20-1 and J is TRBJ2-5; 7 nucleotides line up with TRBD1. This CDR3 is CSATFDRANKETQYF. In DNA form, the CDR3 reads TGCAGTGCTACCTTTGACAGGGCCAACAAAGAGACCCAGTACTTC.